A selection of T cell receptor beta chains follows, all from one sample in a study of cytomegalovirus exposure and HLA in healthy donors. Clones were sequenced by immunoSEQ multiplex PCR, and TCRdb holds only the in-frame ones, with some missing. This repertoire shows around 150,000 clones, 60% to 85% found once; its top ten account for 3.5% to 4%. Sequencing used PBMCs. These receptors originate from a man aged 18 to 29 in good health and CMV-seronegative. Both conserved end residues are part of each CDR3. The D gene is left open where the match is weak. Expanded clones are given a class, and other clones once, few, many or no size at all.

cdr3_aa,cdr3_nt,clone_size,v_call,j_call,d_call
CASSVDAGQNTEAFF,TGTGCCAGCAGCGTAGATGCGGGTCAAAACACTGAAGCTTTCTTT,NA,TRBV9,TRBJ1-1,NA
CASSPTSGSYEQYF,TGTGCCAGCAGTCCGACTAGCGGGAGTTACGAGCAGTACTTC,NA,TRBV7-9,TRBJ2-7,TRBD2
CASSVRVSRDTQYF,TGTGCCAGCAGCGTCCGGGTTTCTCGAGATACGCAGTATTTT,NA,TRBV6-5,TRBJ2-3,NA
CASSPREDEKLFF,TGTGCCAGCAGCCCCCGGGAGGATGAAAAACTGTTTTTT,NA,TRBV11-1,TRBJ1-4,NA
CASSLGSGGYTDTQYF,TGTGCCAGCAGTTTGGGTAGCGGGGGTTACACAGATACGCAGTATTTT,NA,TRBV27,TRBJ2-3,TRBD2
CASSVADGTYEQYF,TGTGCCAGCAGCGTAGCTGACGGGACCTACGAGCAGTACTTC,NA,TRBV9,TRBJ2-7,NA
CASSPGFRTSGEQYF,TGTGCCAGCAGCCCCGGATTCCGGACTAGCGGCGAGCAGTACTTC,NA,TRBV13,TRBJ2-7,TRBD2
CASSLRGTGRGAYEQYF,TGTGCCAGCAGCTTAAGGGGAACAGGGAGAGGGGCCTACGAGCAGTACTTC,NA,TRBV13,TRBJ2-7,NA
CSAQGGPSYEQYF,TGCAGCGCCCAGGGGGGCCCTTCCTACGAGCAGTACTTC,NA,TRBV29-1,TRBJ2-7,NA
CASSDWANTEAFF,TGTGCCAGCAGTGATTGGGCGAACACTGAAGCTTTCTTT,NA,TRBV6-1,TRBJ1-1,NA
CASSDGLAGVYEQYF,TGTGCCAGCAGTGACGGACTAGCGGGGGTCTACGAGCAGTACTTC,NA,TRBV6-1,TRBJ2-7,TRBD2
CATSREYVATYEQYF,TGTGCCACCAGCAGAGAATATGTCGCAACCTACGAGCAGTACTTC,NA,TRBV15,TRBJ2-7,NA
CASSDDGRRGYNEQFF,TGTGCCAGCAGTGATGACGGTCGCAGGGGGTACAATGAGCAGTTCTTC,NA,TRBV25-1,TRBJ2-1,TRBD1
CASSRDRTFYGYTF,TGTGCCAGTAGCCGAGACAGGACGTTTTATGGCTACACCTTC,few,TRBV19,TRBJ1-2,NA
CASSKVGPSGSDTQYF,TGTGCCAGTAGTAAGGTCGGGCCTAGCGGGAGTGATACGCAGTATTTT,NA,TRBV19,TRBJ2-3,TRBD2
CASSRGSSYTF,TGTGCCAGCAGCCGAGGATCCAGCTACACCTTC,NA,TRBV6-5,TRBJ1-2,NA